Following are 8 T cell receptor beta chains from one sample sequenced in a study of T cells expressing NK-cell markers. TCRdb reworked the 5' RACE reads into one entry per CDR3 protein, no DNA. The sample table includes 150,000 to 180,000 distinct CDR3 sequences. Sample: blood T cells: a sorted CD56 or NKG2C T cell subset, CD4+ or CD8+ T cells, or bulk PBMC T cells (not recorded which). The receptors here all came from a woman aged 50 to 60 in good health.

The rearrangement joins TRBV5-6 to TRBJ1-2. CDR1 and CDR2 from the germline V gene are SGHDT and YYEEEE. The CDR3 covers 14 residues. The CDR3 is CASSLEPPPYGYTF.

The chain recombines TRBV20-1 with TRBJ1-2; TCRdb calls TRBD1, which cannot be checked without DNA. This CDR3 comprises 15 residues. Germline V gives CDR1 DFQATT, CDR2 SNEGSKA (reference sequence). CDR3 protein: CSASPPTDANYGYTF.

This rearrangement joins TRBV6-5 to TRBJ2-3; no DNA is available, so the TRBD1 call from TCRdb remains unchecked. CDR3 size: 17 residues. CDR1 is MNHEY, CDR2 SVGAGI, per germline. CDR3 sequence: CASSYSNQGANTDTQYF.

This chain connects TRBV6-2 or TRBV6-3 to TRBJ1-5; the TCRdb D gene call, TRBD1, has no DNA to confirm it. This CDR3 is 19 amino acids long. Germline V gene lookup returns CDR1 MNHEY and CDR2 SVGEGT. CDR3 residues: CASSSIPGQGWSSNQPQHF.

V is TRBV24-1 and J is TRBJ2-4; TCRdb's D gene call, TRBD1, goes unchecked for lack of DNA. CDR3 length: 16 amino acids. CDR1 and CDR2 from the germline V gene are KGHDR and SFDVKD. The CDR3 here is CATSDVPDGGRDIQYF.

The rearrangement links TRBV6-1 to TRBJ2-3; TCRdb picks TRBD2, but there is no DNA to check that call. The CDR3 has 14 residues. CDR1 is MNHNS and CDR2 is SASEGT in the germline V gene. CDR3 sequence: CASSFTGVGDTQYF.

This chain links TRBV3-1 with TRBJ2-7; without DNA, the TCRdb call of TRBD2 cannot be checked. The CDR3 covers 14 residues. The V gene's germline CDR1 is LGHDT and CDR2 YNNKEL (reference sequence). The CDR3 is CASSLRDFSYEQYF.

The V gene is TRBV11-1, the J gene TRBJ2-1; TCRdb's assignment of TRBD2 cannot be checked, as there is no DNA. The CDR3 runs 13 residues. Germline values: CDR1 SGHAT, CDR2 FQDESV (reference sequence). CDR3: CASSPTNYNEQFF.